The subject of this entry is one TCR beta chain. This entry is derived from a study of blood T cell repertoires in COVID-19. Study in general: From T cells, B-cell-depleted T cells, or PBMCs came the material, which was cDNA or gDNA.

Recovery meant two consecutive negative NP/OP PCR tests, professional clearance, or resolved symptoms. The repertoire was sequenced with immunoSEQ multiplex PCR; TCRdb's copy has only in-frame clones and lacks some. This repertoire shows over 200,000 clones, roughly four fifths found once; its top ten account for around 2%. CDR1 SGHTA and CDR2 FQGTGA come from the germline V gene. CDR3 length: 14 amino acids. Trimming cost V 5 bases and J 7 bases, with 12 bases left between them. The genes are TRBV7-3 and TRBJ1-6; possible D gene TRBD1, 5 bases. The sequenced material came from PBMCs or T cells enriched from blood (not recorded which). The origin of this receptor is a man between 60 and 75 years old who had recovered from COVID-19. For the CDR3, the DNA is TGTGCCAGCAGCCTCTCAGGGCGCAATTCACCCCTCCACTTT. Its translation: CASSLSGRNSPLHF.